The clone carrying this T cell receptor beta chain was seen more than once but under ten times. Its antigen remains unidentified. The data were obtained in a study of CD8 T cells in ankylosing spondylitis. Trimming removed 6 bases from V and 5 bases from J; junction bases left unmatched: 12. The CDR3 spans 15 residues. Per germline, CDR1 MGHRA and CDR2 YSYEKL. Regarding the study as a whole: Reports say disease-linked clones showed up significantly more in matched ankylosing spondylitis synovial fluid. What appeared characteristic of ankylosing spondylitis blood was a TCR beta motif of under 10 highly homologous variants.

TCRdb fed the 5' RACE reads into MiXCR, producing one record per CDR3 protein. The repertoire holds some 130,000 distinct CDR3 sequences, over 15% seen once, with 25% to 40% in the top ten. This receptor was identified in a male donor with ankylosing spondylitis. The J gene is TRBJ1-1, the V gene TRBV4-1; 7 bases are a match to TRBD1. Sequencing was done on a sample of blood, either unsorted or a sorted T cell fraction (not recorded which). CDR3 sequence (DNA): TGCGCCAGCAGGCTAAGCGAGACAGGGATAACTGAAGCTTTCTTT. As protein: CASRLSETGITEAFF.